Described below is a single T cell receptor beta chain sequence and its context. Its target is unknown. PCR was performed using 60 Vbeta and 13 Jbeta primers. Libraries were prepared by immunoSEQ multiplex PCR; TCRdb keeps only in-frame clonotypes and omits some of them. The data contain 100,000 or so clones, less than 85% of them singletons. The ends were cut back, 7 bases at V and 1 base at J, with 9 bases in the middle. Germline V CDR1 and CDR2: SQVTM, ANQGSEA. This CDR3 has 12 residues. This specimen comes from a study of cytomegalovirus exposure and HLA in healthy donors. Points from the study as a whole: Some V segments, including TRBV6-2 and TRBV6-3, were excluded as indistinguishable.

The chain uses TRBV29-1 and TRBJ2-3; D perhaps matches TRBD2 (5 bases). The sequenced sample consisted of PBMCs. The source of this sequence is a young man in good health and CMV-seronegative. The CDR3 coding sequence is TGCAGCGCACTAGACGGCACAGATACGCAGTATTTT. This gives the protein CSALDGTDTQYF.